This T cell receptor (beta chain) stems from a study of cytomegalovirus exposure and HLA in healthy donors. Germline V gene data show CDR1 as SGHVS and CDR2 as FNYEAQ. This CDR3 comprises 18 residues. Trimming took 4 bases from V and 0 from J; bases not matched to a gene: 10. PCR was performed using 60 Vbeta and 13 Jbeta primers. Using immunoSEQ multiplex PCR, the repertoire was profiled, and TCRdb retains in-frame clones only, with some absent. The sample lists 150,000 to 200,000 clones, under 80% occurring once. Sequencing was done on a sample of PBMCs. The source is a woman aged 45-60 years in good health and CMV-seropositive. The V gene is TRBV7-6, the J gene TRBJ1-5, with 9 bases lining up with TRBD1. This CDR3 reads CASSSGQGYWDSNQPQHF. CDR3 coding DNA: TGTGCCAGCAGCTCGGGACAGGGCTATTGGGATAGCAATCAGCCCCAGCATTTT.